This passage covers 25 T cell receptor beta chains from one sample sequenced in a study of T cells after yellow fever vaccination. MiXCR, applied by TCRdb to the 5' RACE reads, yields one record per CDR3 protein. The sample consists of about 300,000 distinct CDR3 sequences, about 4% of them appearing once. The sample consisted of PBMCs, taken 5 days after the yellow fever booster vaccination. These receptors came from a man between 18 and 35 years old who received the YFV17D yellow fever vaccine.

In this sample, this clonotype turned up many times. As DNA, the CDR3 is TGTGCCAGCAGGACAGGGGCATATAATTCACCCCTCCACTTT. Translating it yields CASRTGAYNSPLHF. The chain is built from TRBV21-1 and TRBJ1-6; the table's D call, TRBD1, has no DNA check behind it. TRBV21-1 counts as a pseudogene. This CDR3 region has 14 residues.

This clonotype was observed a handful of times. This chain's CDR3 is CASSLRTNEKLFF. In nucleotides, the CDR3 is TGTGCCAGCAGCTTAAGAACTAATGAAAAACTGTTTTTT. The gene calls are TRBV7-9 and TRBJ1-4; D remains unclear. Germline-derived CDR1 and CDR2 are SEHNR and FQNEAQ (reference sequence). The CDR3 contains 13 residues. V was pared by 2 bases and J by 1 base, with 2 bases between.

This clonotype was recorded at least ten times. V usage is TRBV5-1 and J usage is TRBJ2-1; 10 bases match TRBD1. Germline V CDR1 and CDR2: SGHRS, YFSETQ. The CDR3 has 14 residues. With V trimmed by 7 bases and J by 9 bases, 10 bases remained unmatched. The CDR3 bases are TGCGCCAGCGGATGGACAGGGGGTTCTGGTGAGCAGTTCTTC. Residues: CASGWTGGSGEQFF.

The chain recombines TRBV12-3 or TRBV12-4 with TRBJ2-4; D is perhaps TRBD2 (7 bases). The length of the CDR3 is 17 residues. V gave up 6 bases and J gave up 0 bases, with 18 bases separating them. The CDR3 DNA reads TGTGCCAGCAGGACCGGGGGGCTAGCGGTAGCCAAAAACATTCAGTACTTC. As protein: CASRTGGLAVAKNIQYF.

Ten or more counts support this clonotype. This chain uses TRBV27 with TRBJ2-6; no reliable D call. CDR1 MNHEY and CDR2 SMNVEV come from the germline V gene (reference sequence). Deletions cut 4 bases from V and 0 bases from J, with 10 bases between. The CDR3 consists of 16 residues. The CDR3 coding sequence is TGTGCCAGCAGTTCCCCCGCTATCTCTGGGGCCAACGTCCTGACTTTC. Encoded protein: CASSSPAISGANVLTF.

A few counts support this clonotype. The genes are TRBV7-8 and TRBJ2-1; D gene uncertain. This CDR3 is 14 amino acids long. The V gene's germline CDR1 is SGHVS and CDR2 FQNEAQ. Trimming pared 4 bases from V and 8 bases from J, leaving 15 bases between. CDR3 sequence (DNA): TGTGCCAGCAGCTCACGGGCCGCGGCGGATGAGCAGTTCTTC. This encodes CASSSRAAADEQFF.

This clonotype was found a few times. The V gene is TRBV29-1, the J gene TRBJ2-3; 10 nucleotides line up with TRBD2. The CDR3 totals 14 residues. The germline CDR1 and CDR2 sequences are SQVTM and ANQGSEA. Losses at the gene ends were 4 bases for V and 4 bases for J; bases not matched to a gene: 5. This chain's CDR3 is CSVVGLAGADTQYF. CDR3 bases: TGCAGCGTTGTCGGCCTAGCGGGAGCAGATACGCAGTATTTT.

The chain uses TRBV27 and TRBJ2-2, with a weak D call TRBD1 (5 bases). V lost 7 bases, J lost 3 bases, and 18 bases lay in between. Germline CDR1 and CDR2: MNHEY and SMNVEV (reference sequence). This CDR3 contains 16 residues. This CDR3 is CASKFVQGGHTGELFF. In nucleotides, the CDR3 is TGTGCCAGCAAATTCGTCCAGGGTGGGCACACCGGGGAGCTGTTTTTT.

The V and J genes are TRBV9 and TRBJ1-1; D is unresolved. Germline-derived CDR1 and CDR2 are SGDLS and YYNGEE. V was pared by 0 bases and J by 0 bases, with 6 bases between. This CDR3 contains 14 residues. CDR3 in amino acids: CASSVDPMNTEAFF. The CDR3, as DNA: TGTGCCAGCAGCGTAGACCCCATGAACACTGAAGCTTTCTTT.

This clonotype appeared many times. V gene TRBV18 combines with J gene TRBJ2-7; 11 bases fit TRBD1. This CDR3 comprises 15 residues. Germline values: CDR1 KGHSH, CDR2 LQKENI. The trim removed 2 bases at V and 3 bases at J, leaving 3 bases unmatched. This CDR3 is CASSPTGQGGYEQYF. The CDR3 nucleotides read TGTGCCAGCTCACCAACGGGACAGGGGGGCTACGAGCAGTACTTC.

The genes are TRBV7-2 and TRBJ1-1, with D hard to call. Between the trimmed V and J ends, which lost 4 bases and 5 bases, there was a span of 11 bases. CDR3 length: 13 amino acids. Germline CDR1 reads SGHTA; CDR2 reads FQGNSA. CDR3 nucleotide sequence: TGTGCCAGCAGCTCGACCGTCTCAACTGAAGCTTTCTTT. It is translated as CASSSTVSTEAFF.

The V call is TRBV5-1, the J call TRBJ1-3, with 7 positions matching TRBD1. V was pared by 7 bases and J by 8 bases, with 6 bases of the junction left unmatched. The CDR3 has 12 residues. Germline V gives CDR1 SGHRS, CDR2 YFSETQ. For the CDR3, the DNA is TGCGCCAGCCGAGGTCAGGGGGACACCATATATTTT. This sequence encodes CASRGQGDTIYF.

This rearrangement joins TRBV27 to TRBJ1-1; D perhaps matches TRBD1 (6 bases). CDR3 length: 14 residues. Germline V gene lookup returns CDR1 MNHEY and CDR2 SMNVEV (reference sequence). The germline V and J ends were trimmed by 2 bases and 6 bases, with 13 bases remaining between them. This chain's CDR3 is CASSLGQGMAEAFF. DNA of the CDR3: TGTGCCAGCAGTTTAGGGCAGGGGATGGCTGAAGCTTTCTTT.

J is TRBJ2-3 and V is TRBV5-1; D gene unclear. This CDR3 is built from 14 residues. Trimming cost V 4 bases and J 4 bases, with 13 bases left between them. Per germline, CDR1 SGHRS and CDR2 YFSETQ. CDR3 sequence: CASSRTLVPDTQYF. The CDR3 DNA sequence: TGCGCCAGCAGCCGAACGTTAGTCCCAGATACGCAGTATTTT.

This clonotype has a count of ten or more. This chain uses TRBV6-2 or TRBV6-3 with TRBJ2-5, with no clear D. Trimming removed 5 bases at V and 1 base at J, with 5 bases between. CDR1 is MNHEY, CDR2 SVGEGT, per germline. The CDR3 totals 12 residues. The CDR3 DNA sequence: TGTGCCAGCAGTCAACGCCAAGAGACCCAGTACTTC. As protein: CASSQRQETQYF.

This clonotype occurred a few times. V and J are TRBV20-1 and TRBJ2-7; 9 bases fit TRBD2. This CDR3 contains 14 residues. Germline V lookup: CDR1 DFQATT, CDR2 SNEGSKA (reference sequence). With 5 bases clipped from V and 3 bases from J, the junction kept 8 bases outside the gene matches. The DNA for the CDR3 is TGCAGTGCTTGGTCGGCGGGGGGGCTCTACGAGCAGTACTTC. It yields the protein CSAWSAGGLYEQYF.

The rearrangement links TRBV7-9 to TRBJ2-5; the D gene could be TRBD1 or TRBD2 (6 bases each). Trimming took 5 bases from V and 0 from J, leaving 16 bases between them. This CDR3 spans 16 amino acids. CDR1 and CDR2 from the germline V gene are SEHNR and FQNEAQ (reference sequence). The CDR3 bases are TGTGCCAGCAGCCCAGGGGCGGGGAACCACCAAGAGACCCAGTACTTC. It codes for CASSPGAGNHQETQYF.

The chain carries TRBV6-5 and TRBJ2-3; 9 nucleotides line up with TRBD2. J was trimmed by 4 bases and V by 6 bases; bases with no gene match: 11. The CDR3 is made up of 16 amino acids. Germline assignment: CDR1 MNHEY and CDR2 SVGAGI. CDR3 DNA: TGTGCCAGCAGACGCGGGGGGGCCGAAGCGCCAGATACGCAGTATTTT. It codes for CASRRGGAEAPDTQYF.

The rearrangement uses TRBV15 and TRBJ2-1; tentative D call: TRBD2 (7 bases). Trimming took 1 base from V and 5 from J, leaving 9 bases between them. Germline assignment: CDR1 LNHNV and CDR2 YYDKDF (reference sequence). The CDR3 is made up of 14 amino acids. DNA for the CDR3: TGTGCCACCAGCAGAGTGGGGGGGCACAATGAGCAGTTCTTC. This codes for CATSRVGGHNEQFF.

This clonotype was seen a handful of times. The rearrangement links TRBV20-1 to TRBJ2-7; 7 bases align to TRBD1. CDR1 is DFQATT and CDR2 is SNEGSKA in the germline V gene (reference sequence). The CDR3 is 16 amino acids. V lost 1 base and J lost 3; bases outside the gene matches: 12. CDR3 DNA: TGCAGTGCTAGAGCTGGGGACAGACCAAACTTCTACGAGCAGTACTTC. Translation gives CSARAGDRPNFYEQYF.

This clonotype was counted ten times or more. V is TRBV12-3 or TRBV12-4 and J is TRBJ1-5; 9 bases map to TRBD1. The CDR3 length is 14 residues. V dropped 5 bases and J dropped 9; count of bases not matched to a gene: 8. In DNA form, the CDR3 reads TGTGCCAGCAGTATGGGACAGGGTGGGGGGCCCCAGCATTTT. Its protein is CASSMGQGGGPQHF.

Ten or more counts support this clonotype. The chain recombines TRBV5-1 with TRBJ1-1, with no clear D. The CDR3 loop spans 13 amino acids. CDR1 is SGHRS and CDR2 is YFSETQ in the germline V gene. Trimming shortened V by 9 bases and J by 5 bases, and 17 bases separated the two germline ends. CDR3 protein: CATKETVGTEAFF. CDR3 coding DNA: TGCGCCACAAAGGAAACCGTGGGGACTGAAGCTTTCTTT.

This clonotype has ten or more counts. The chain recombines TRBV27 with TRBJ2-3; D unresolved. Per germline, CDR1 MNHEY and CDR2 SMNVEV (reference sequence). This CDR3 has 14 amino acids. V was shortened by 6 bases and J by 2 bases, with 12 bases between the two germline ends. For the CDR3, the DNA is TGTGCCAGCAGACTCGCCGGCGACACAGATACGCAGTATTTT. Translated: CASRLAGDTDTQYF.

This clonotype was observed a handful of times. J is TRBJ1-2 and V is TRBV6-5; D unclear. V lost 6 bases to trimming and J lost 3 bases, with 17 bases between them. The germline CDR1 and CDR2 sequences are MNHEY and SVGAGI. This CDR3 region has 15 residues. The CDR3 region has the DNA TGTGCCAGCAGCCCCACATTCCCCCGCTACTATGGCTACACCTTC. Amino acid sequence: CASSPTFPRYYGYTF.

This clonotype has ten or more counts. The rearrangement links TRBV9 to TRBJ2-7, with a weak D call TRBD1 (6 bases). This CDR3 comprises 16 residues. CDR1 and CDR2 from the germline V gene are SGDLS and YYNGEE. V lost 0 bases to trimming and J lost 1 base, with 14 bases between them. CDR3 bases: TGTGCCAGCAGCGTAGAGGACAGAGCCCCTTCCTACGAGCAGTACTTC. Amino acids: CASSVEDRAPSYEQYF.